The 3 T cell receptor beta chains below were found in one sample sequenced in a study of T-cell reconstitution after alpha-beta-depleted transplantation in children. Using unique molecular identifiers, the investigators prepared the TCRbeta library. TCRdb re-derived calls from the PCR reads in MiXCR, one entry per CDR3 protein. The sample lists roughly 340,000 distinct CDR3 sequences, around 15% occurring once. This material consisted of PBMCs, mostly from graft donor cells, taken 360 days after TCRalphabeta/CD19-depleted stem cell transplant. Receptors were obtained from a male patient between 2 and 15 years old who had a stem cell transplant for acute lymphoblastic leukemia, so the T cells may come from the graft donor.

This clonotype turned up a few times. The V and J genes are TRBV28 and TRBJ1-5; 7 bases are a match to TRBD1. This CDR3 contains 14 residues. Germline trimming cut 4 bases from V and 4 bases from J; bases unmatched to any gene: 4. Looked up from germline, CDR1 is MDHEN and CDR2 is SYDVKM. The CDR3 sequence is CASSSGTVNQPQHF. CDR3 in DNA: TGTGCCAGCAGTTCAGGGACAGTGAATCAGCCCCAGCATTTT.

This clonotype has only a few counts. The gene calls are TRBV20-1 and TRBJ2-7; 11 bases match TRBD2. CDR3 length: 14 residues. In germline, CDR1 is DFQATT, CDR2 SNEGSKA (reference sequence). V lost 4 bases to trimming and J lost 2 bases; unmatched junction nucleotides: 4. CDR3 amino acids: CSAKPLAGAYEQYF. CDR3 coding DNA: TGCAGTGCTAAGCCACTAGCGGGAGCCTACGAGCAGTACTTC.

This rearrangement joins TRBV9 to TRBJ2-3, with 7 bases that match TRBD1. CDR1 and CDR2 from the germline V gene are SGDLS and YYNGEE. The V gene end was trimmed by 4 bases and the J gene end by 1 base; junction bases not matched to a gene: 9. The CDR3 is made up of 16 amino acids. CDR3 sequence: CASSPQTGHGTDTQYF. The CDR3 DNA reads TGTGCCAGCAGCCCCCAGACAGGGCATGGCACAGATACGCAGTATTTT.